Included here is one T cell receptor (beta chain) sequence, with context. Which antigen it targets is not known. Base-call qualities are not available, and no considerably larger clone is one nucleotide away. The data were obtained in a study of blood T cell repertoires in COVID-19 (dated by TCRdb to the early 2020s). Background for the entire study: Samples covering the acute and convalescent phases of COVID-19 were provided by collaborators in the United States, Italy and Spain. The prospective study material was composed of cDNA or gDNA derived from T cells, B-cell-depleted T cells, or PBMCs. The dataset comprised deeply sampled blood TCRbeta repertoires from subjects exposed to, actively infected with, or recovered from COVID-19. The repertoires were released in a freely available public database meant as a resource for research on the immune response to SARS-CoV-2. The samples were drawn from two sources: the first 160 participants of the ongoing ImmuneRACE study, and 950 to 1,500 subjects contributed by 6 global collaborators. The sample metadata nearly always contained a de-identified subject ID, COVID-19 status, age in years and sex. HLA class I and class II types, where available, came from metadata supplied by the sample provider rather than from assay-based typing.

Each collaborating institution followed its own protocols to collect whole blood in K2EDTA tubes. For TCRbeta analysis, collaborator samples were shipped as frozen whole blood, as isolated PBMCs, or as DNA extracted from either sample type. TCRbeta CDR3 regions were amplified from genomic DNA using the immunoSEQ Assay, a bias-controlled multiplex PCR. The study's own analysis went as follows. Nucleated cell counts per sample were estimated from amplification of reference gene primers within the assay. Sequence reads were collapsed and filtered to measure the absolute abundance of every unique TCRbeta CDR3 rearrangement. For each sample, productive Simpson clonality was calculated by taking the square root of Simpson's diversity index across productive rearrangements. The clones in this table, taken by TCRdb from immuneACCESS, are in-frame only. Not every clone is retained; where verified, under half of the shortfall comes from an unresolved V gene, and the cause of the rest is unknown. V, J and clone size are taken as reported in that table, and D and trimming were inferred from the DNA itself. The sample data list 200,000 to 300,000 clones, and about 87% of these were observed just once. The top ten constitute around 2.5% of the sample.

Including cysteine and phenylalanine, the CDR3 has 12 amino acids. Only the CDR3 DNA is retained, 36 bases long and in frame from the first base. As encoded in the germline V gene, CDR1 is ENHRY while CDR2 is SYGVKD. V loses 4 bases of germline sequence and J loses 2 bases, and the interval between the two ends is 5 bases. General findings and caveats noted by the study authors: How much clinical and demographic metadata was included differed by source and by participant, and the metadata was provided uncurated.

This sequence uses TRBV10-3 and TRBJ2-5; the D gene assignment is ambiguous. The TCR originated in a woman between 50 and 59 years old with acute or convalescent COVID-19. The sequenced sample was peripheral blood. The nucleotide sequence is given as TGTGCCATCAGTGCTCGTCAAGAGACCCAGTACTTC. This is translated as CAISARQETQYF.